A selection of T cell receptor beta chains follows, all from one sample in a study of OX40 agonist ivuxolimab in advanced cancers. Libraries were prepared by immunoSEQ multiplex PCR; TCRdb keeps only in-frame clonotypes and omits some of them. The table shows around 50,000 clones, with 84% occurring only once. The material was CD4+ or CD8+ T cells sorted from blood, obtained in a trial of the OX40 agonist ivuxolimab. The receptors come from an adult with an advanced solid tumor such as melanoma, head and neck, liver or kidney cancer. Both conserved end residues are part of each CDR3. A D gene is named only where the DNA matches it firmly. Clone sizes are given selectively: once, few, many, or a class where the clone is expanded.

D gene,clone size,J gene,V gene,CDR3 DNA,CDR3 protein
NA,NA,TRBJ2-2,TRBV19,TGTGCCAGTAGTATTAGAGGACGGACGAACACCGGGGAGCTGTTTTTT,CASSIRGRTNTGELFF
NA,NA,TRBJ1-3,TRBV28,TGTGCCAGCAGTCACGGGGCCCTCTCTGGAAACACCATATATTTT,CASSHGALSGNTIYF
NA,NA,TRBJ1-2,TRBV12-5,TGTGCTAGTGGTTTGGTACTAGGGGGGTTCAACTATGGCTACACCTTC,CASGLVLGGFNYGYTF
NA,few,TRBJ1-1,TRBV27,TGTGCCAGCAGTCCCCCCCCAATCAGGATCACTGAAGCTTTCTTT,CASSPPPIRITEAFF
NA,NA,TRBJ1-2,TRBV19,TGTGCCAGTACCGGGGGCGGCTATGGCTACACCTTC,CASTGGGYGYTF
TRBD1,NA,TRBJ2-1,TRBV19,TGTGCCAGTAGAACTGACCGGACAGGGACTGAGCAGTTCTTC,CASRTDRTGTEQFF
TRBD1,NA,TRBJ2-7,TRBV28,TGTGCCAGCAGTTTAGCGGGACAGGGCACCTACGAGCAGTACTTC,CASSLAGQGTYEQYF
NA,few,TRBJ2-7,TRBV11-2,TGTGCCAGCAGCTTCGGGGCTGCGGACGAGCAGTACTTC,CASSFGAADEQYF
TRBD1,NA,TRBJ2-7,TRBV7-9,TGTGCCAGCAGCCCCGAAACAGGGGTCCACGAGCAGTACTTC,CASSPETGVHEQYF
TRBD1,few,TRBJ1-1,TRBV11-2,TGTGCCAGCAGCCCCGGACAGGGAACTGAAGCTTTCTTT,CASSPGQGTEAFF
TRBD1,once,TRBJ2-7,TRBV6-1,TGTGCCACCTCGCGAGGGGGACAGGGGGCAGGAGAGCAGTACTTC,CATSRGGQGAGEQYF
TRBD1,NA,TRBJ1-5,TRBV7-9,TGTGCCAGCAGCTTAGCGAGTTCGGGGACAGGGGGCGGGAATCAGCCCCAGCATTTT,CASSLASSGTGGGNQPQHF
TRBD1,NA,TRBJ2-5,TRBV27,TGTGCCAGCAGTTCAAATAGAGGGGGCCGACAGGCCCAGTACTTC,CASSSNRGGRQAQYF
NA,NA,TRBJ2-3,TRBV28,TGTGCCAGCAGTCCCCCTGGGGGCACGCAGTATTTT,CASSPPGGTQYF
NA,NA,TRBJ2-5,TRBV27,TGTGCCAGCACCCCATCTAGCGACACGGTTGAGACCCAGTACTTC,CASTPSSDTVETQYF
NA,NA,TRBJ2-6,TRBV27,TGTGCCAGCAGTTTATCCAGGTTACCTGGGGCCAACGTCCTGACTTTC,CASSLSRLPGANVLTF
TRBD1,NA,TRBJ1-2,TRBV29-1,TGCAGCGTTGAAGCCCTGGGAGGGGGCGGCTACACCTTC,CSVEALGGGGYTF